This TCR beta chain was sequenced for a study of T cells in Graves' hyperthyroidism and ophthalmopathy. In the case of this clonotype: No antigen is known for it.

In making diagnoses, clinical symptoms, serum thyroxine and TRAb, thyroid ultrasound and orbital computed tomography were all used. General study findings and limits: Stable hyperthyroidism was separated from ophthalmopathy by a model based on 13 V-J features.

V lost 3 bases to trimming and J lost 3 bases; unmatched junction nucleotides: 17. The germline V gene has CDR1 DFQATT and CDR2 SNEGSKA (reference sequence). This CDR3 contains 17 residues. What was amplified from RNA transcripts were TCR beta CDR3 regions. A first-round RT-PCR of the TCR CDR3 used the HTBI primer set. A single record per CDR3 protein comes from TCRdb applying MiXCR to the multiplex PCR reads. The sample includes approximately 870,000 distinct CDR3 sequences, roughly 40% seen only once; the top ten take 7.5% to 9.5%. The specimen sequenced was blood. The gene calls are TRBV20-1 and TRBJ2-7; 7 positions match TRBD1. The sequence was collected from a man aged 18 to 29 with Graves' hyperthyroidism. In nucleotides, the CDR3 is TGCAGTGCTAGGCTAATTATATCCCGGGACAGCTACTACGAGCAGTACTTC. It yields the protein CSARLIISRDSYYEQYF.